This TCR beta chain appears in the sequencing data of a study of cytomegalovirus exposure and HLA in healthy donors. Across the study: Researchers previously reported finding more than 100 million unique TCR beta sequences from some 180 million T cells. Study outcomes and limitations: Later examination showed HLA-associated TCR beta chains had greater clonal expansion than equally common others. V- and J-gene trimming in TCR beta was tied to a missense DCLRE1C variant by an analysis performed later. Another analysis was done later, and it associated 15,000 or so TCR beta sequences with HLA alleles at 0.05 false discovery rate.

13 Jbeta primers and 60 Vbeta primers were used for the PCR. Method: immunoSEQ multiplex PCR; TCRdb's copy keeps in-frame clones and lacks some. The data hold hundreds of thousands of clones, with around two thirds observed a single time. The J segment lost 0 bases and the V segment lost 5 bases, leaving 6 bases of the junction unmatched. The germline V gene has CDR1 MNHEY and CDR2 SMNVEV (reference sequence). The CDR3 sequence is 16 residues long. Worth noting for this clone: Antigen specificity is unknown.

Sequences were obtained from PBMCs. The TCR originated in a female donor in good health and CMV-seronegative. The genes are TRBV27 and TRBJ1-1, with 10 bases fitting TRBD1. CDR3 in amino acids: CASSIDRGLMNTEAFF. The CDR3 coding sequence is TGTGCCAGCAGTATAGACAGGGGGCTGATGAACACTGAAGCTTTCTTT.